These 19 T cell receptor beta chains came from one sample sequenced in a study of T cells after yellow fever vaccination. TCRdb analysed the 5' RACE reads with MiXCR anew, one entry per CDR3 protein. Of just over 300,000 distinct CDR3 sequences in the sample, roughly 4% were seen once. Sample: PBMCs, taken on the day of the yellow fever booster vaccination. The receptor set was obtained from a man between 18 and 29 years old who received the YFV17D yellow fever vaccine.

This clonotype was detected many times. The gene calls are TRBV7-2 and TRBJ1-5; D gene ambiguous. Germline CDR1 and CDR2: SGHTA and FQGNSA. The CDR3 extends over 15 amino acids. The V end was cut by 4 bases, the J end by 4 bases, with 14 bases between. The CDR3 DNA reads as TGTGCCAGCAGCTCTCAATCCGGACGGAATCAGCCCCAGCATTTT. This codes for CASSSQSGRNQPQHF.

This clonotype was seen repeatedly, ten times or more. The chain couples TRBV20-1 to TRBJ2-2; 13 nucleotides match TRBD2. The CDR3 totals 17 residues. V shed 1 base and J 4 bases; nucleotides not matched to a gene: 6. The V gene's germline CDR1 is DFQATT and CDR2 SNEGSKA (reference sequence). Here the CDR3 reads CSARAPTSGGPTGELFF. CDR3 in DNA: TGCAGTGCTAGAGCTCCGACTAGCGGGGGGCCCACCGGGGAGCTGTTTTTT.

This clonotype has ten or more counts. The chain couples TRBV27 to TRBJ1-1, with D unresolved. Germline CDR1 reads MNHEY; CDR2 reads SMNVEV (reference sequence). The V end lost 5 bases, the J end lost 0 bases, and 10 bases lay between the germline ends. CDR3 length: 14 amino acids. The CDR3 DNA is TGTGCCAGCAGTCCCGGACTGATGAACACTGAAGCTTTCTTT. This encodes CASSPGLMNTEAFF.

The gene calls are TRBV10-2 and TRBJ1-1; 7 nucleotides line up with TRBD1. Trimming at V came to 6 bases and at J to 11 bases, leaving 12 bases not matched to a gene. From germline, CDR1 is WSHSY and CDR2 SAAADI. The CDR3 totals 13 residues. CDR3: CASRKGAGPEAFF. The CDR3 DNA follows: TGCGCCAGCAGGAAGGGGGCGGGCCCCGAGGCTTTCTTT.

In its sample, this clonotype was seen a few times. The CDR3 is CASSVNPGPGLYNEQFF. CDR3 nucleotides: TGCGCCAGCAGCGTGAACCCCGGGCCAGGGCTATACAATGAGCAGTTCTTC. The chain couples TRBV5-1 to TRBJ2-1; D perhaps matches TRBD1 (5 bases). CDR3 length: 17 amino acids. Germline CDR1 is SGHRS and CDR2 is YFSETQ. V lost 4 bases, J lost 4 bases, and 21 bases lay in between.

J is TRBJ1-1 and V is TRBV7-9; no clear D gene. CDR1 is SEHNR, CDR2 FQNEAQ, per germline (reference sequence). The CDR3 spans 14 residues. Trimming stripped 1 base from V and 7 bases from J, with 13 bases between. The chain's CDR3 is CASSLVPGSLEAFF. For the CDR3, the DNA is TGTGCCAGCAGCTTAGTCCCCGGGAGCCTTGAAGCTTTCTTT.

This clonotype appeared many times. This chain connects TRBV7-2 to TRBJ2-7; tentatively, D is TRBD1 or TRBD2 (5 bases each). The CDR3 runs to 15 residues. V was cut by 7 bases and J by 3 bases, with 19 bases left in between. From germline, CDR1 is SGHTA and CDR2 FQGNSA. Written as DNA, the CDR3 is TGTGCCAGCAACCCGGGGCGGGCAGCCCTCTACGAGCAGTACTTC. It is translated as CASNPGRAALYEQYF.

This clonotype has just a few counts. The gene calls are TRBV6-2 or TRBV6-3 and TRBJ2-3; TRBD1 matches 8 bases. CDR1 and CDR2 from the germline V gene are MNHEY and SVGEGT. With V trimmed by 4 bases and J by 4 bases, 10 bases remained unmatched. This CDR3 region has 16 residues. For the CDR3, the DNA is TGTGCCAGCAGTTCCGCCCCAGGGGGCATCGCAGATACGCAGTATTTT. It encodes CASSSAPGGIADTQYF.

This clonotype was counted many times. The V and J genes are TRBV7-2 and TRBJ1-5; the D is unclear. Trimming stripped 5 bases from V and 1 base from J, with 21 bases between. Germline assignment: CDR1 SGHTA and CDR2 FQGNSA. CDR3 length: 18 residues. The CDR3 coding sequence is TGTGCCAGCAGCCGCCCATGGCGGTCGCCCAAGAGCAATCAGCCCCAGCATTTT. Amino acid sequence: CASSRPWRSPKSNQPQHF.

This clonotype occurred many times. The V call is TRBV5-1, the J call TRBJ2-3, with 12 bases that match TRBD2. V gave up 1 base and J gave up 3 bases; unmatched junction bases: 9. The CDR3 covers 18 residues. CDR1 and CDR2 (germline): SGHRS, YFSETQ. The CDR3 DNA reads as TGCGCCAGCAGCTTGTCGGACCTACTAGCGGGGGGTACAGATACGCAGTATTTT. This gives the protein CASSLSDLLAGGTDTQYF.

This clonotype was counted a few times. The rearrangement links TRBV7-9 to TRBJ2-7; D uncertain. Germline loops: CDR1 SEHNR, CDR2 FQNEAQ (reference sequence). This CDR3 comprises 15 residues. V gave up 1 base and J gave up 3 bases, with 13 bases separating them. The CDR3 DNA reads as TGTGCCAGCAGCTTAGATACTACCTGGGGCTACGAGCAGTACTTC. Translation gives CASSLDTTWGYEQYF.

This clonotype was recorded many times. This chain joins TRBV15 and TRBJ2-1; TRBD2 agrees at 9 bases. CDR3 length equals 16 residues. V lost 1 base to trimming and J lost 4 bases; unmatched junction nucleotides: 5. Germline assignment: CDR1 LNHNV and CDR2 YYDKDF (reference sequence). In DNA form, the CDR3 reads TGTGCCACCAGCAGAGGACTAGCGGCTAAGTACAATGAGCAGTTCTTC. Translation gives CATSRGLAAKYNEQFF.

This clonotype was picked up a small number of times. The V and J genes are TRBV12-3 or TRBV12-4 and TRBJ1-1; D is undetermined. Trimming took off 6 bases at V and 3 bases at J, with 20 bases between the two ends. CDR3 length: 16 residues. The CDR3 loop is CASRLIRLPLYTEAFF. In nucleotides, the CDR3 is TGTGCCAGCAGGTTAATCCGGCTCCCGTTATACACTGAAGCTTTCTTT.

The sample holds a few counts of this clonotype. The chain carries TRBV28 and TRBJ2-5, with 11 bases that match TRBD2. The V gene's germline CDR1 is MDHEN and CDR2 SYDVKM. Germline trimming cut 6 bases from V and 3 bases from J; bases unmatched to any gene: 6. CDR3 length equals 15 residues. The CDR3 nucleotides read TGTGCCAGCAGGAGCATTAGCGGGGGGGAAGAGACCCAGTACTTC. It is translated as CASRSISGGEETQYF.

This clonotype has a count of ten or more. The chain carries TRBV5-1 and TRBJ2-4, with 8 bases aligning to TRBD2. This CDR3 has 18 amino acids. CDR1 SGHRS and CDR2 YFSETQ come from the germline V gene. With V trimmed by 6 bases and J by 0 bases, 14 bases remained unmatched. CDR3 protein: CASTPGGGSALAKNIQYF. The CDR3 DNA sequence: TGCGCCAGCACCCCCGGGGGGGGATCGGCACTAGCCAAAAACATTCAGTACTTC.

This chain links TRBV15 with TRBJ1-6; TRBD1 might be the D (5 bases). Germline V CDR1 and CDR2: LNHNV, YYDKDF (reference sequence). CDR3 length: 15 amino acids. The V gene lost 5 bases and the J gene lost 6 bases, with 14 bases spanning the gap. The CDR3 reads CATSGGGRSNSPLHF. The DNA of the CDR3 is TGTGCCACCAGCGGGGGAGGCAGGAGTAATTCACCCCTCCACTTT.

This clonotype was seen at least ten times. The rearrangement joins TRBV6-5 to TRBJ2-3; 15 positions match TRBD2. Germline values: CDR1 MNHEY, CDR2 SVGAGI. V gave up 0 bases and J gave up 0 bases; unmatched junction bases: 1. This CDR3 is built from 18 residues. The CDR3 DNA follows: TGTGCCAGCAGTTACTCGGGGACTAGCGGGGGGAGCACAGATACGCAGTATTTT. Its translation is CASSYSGTSGGSTDTQYF.

This clonotype was seen a handful of times. The chain carries TRBV30 and TRBJ1-6, with TRBD1 matching over 7 bases. Germline trimming cut 0 bases from V and 4 bases from J; bases unmatched to any gene: 3. CDR1 GTSNPN and CDR2 SVGIG come from the germline V gene (reference sequence). CDR3 length: 15 amino acids. This CDR3 is CAWSVRTGYNSPLHF. DNA of the CDR3: TGTGCCTGGAGTGTCCGGACAGGTTATAATTCACCCCTCCACTTT. Drawing the rest from reference TRBV30 and TRBJ1-6, the complete variable domain is SQTIHQWPATLVQPVGSPLSLECTVEGTSNPNLYWYRQAAGRGLQLLFYSVGIGQISSEVPQNLSASRPQDRQFILSSKKLLLSDSGFYLCAWSVRTGYNSPLHFGNGTRLTVT.

This clonotype was observed many times. The V gene is TRBV7-2, the J gene TRBJ2-1; tentatively, D is TRBD2 (6 bases). With 5 bases removed from V and 4 bases from J, the gap between germline ends came to 15 bases. The CDR3 spans 15 residues. CDR1 is SGHTA, CDR2 FQGNSA, per germline. The CDR3 DNA follows: TGTGCCAGCAGCCTGGGGATAGCGGTATACAATGAGCAGTTCTTC. The encoded protein is CASSLGIAVYNEQFF.